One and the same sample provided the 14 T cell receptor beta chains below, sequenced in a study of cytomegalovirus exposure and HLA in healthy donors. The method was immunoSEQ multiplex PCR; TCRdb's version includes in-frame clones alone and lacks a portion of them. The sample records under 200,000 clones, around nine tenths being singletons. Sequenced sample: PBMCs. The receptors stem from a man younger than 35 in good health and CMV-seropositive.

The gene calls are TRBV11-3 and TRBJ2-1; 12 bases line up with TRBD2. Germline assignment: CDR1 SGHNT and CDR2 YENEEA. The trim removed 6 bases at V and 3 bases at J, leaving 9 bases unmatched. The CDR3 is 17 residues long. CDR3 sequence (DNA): TGTGCCAGCAGACCCGGACTAGCGGGACATTTCTACAATGAGCAGTTCTTC. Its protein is CASRPGLAGHFYNEQFF.

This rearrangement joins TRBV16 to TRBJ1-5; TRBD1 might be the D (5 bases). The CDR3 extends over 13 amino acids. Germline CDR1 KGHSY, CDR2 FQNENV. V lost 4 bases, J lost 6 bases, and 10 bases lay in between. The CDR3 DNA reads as TGTGCCAGCAGCCCCCAGGGTAGTCAGCCCCAGCATTTT. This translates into CASSPQGSQPQHF.

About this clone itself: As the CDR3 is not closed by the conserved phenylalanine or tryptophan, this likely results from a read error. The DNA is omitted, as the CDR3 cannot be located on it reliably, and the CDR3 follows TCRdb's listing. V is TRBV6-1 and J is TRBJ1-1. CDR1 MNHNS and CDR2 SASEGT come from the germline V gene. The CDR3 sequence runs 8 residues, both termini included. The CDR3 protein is CATKRGIG.

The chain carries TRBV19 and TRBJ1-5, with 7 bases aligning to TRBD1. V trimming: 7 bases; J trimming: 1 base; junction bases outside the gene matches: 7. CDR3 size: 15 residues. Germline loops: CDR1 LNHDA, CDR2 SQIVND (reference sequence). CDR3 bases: TGTGCCAGTACAAAGACAGGGTCCAGCAATCAGCCCCAGCATTTT. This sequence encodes CASTKTGSSNQPQHF.

This CDR3 is CASSPGAGAKNIQYF. The CDR3 bases are TGTGCCAGCAGCCCCGGGGCGGGGGCCAAAAACATTCAGTACTTC. V is TRBV5-4 and J is TRBJ2-4; D possibly corresponds to TRBD2 (6 bases). Trimming stripped 4 bases from V and 1 base from J, with 12 bases between. The germline V gene has CDR1 SGHNT and CDR2 YYREEE (reference sequence). This CDR3 is built from 15 residues.

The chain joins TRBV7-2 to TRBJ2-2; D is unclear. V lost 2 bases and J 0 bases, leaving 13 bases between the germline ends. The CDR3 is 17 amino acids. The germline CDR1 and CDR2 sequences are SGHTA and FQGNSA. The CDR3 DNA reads TGTGCCAGCAGCTTATCCCAGAACCCCACGAACACCGGGGAGCTGTTTTTT. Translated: CASSLSQNPTNTGELFF.

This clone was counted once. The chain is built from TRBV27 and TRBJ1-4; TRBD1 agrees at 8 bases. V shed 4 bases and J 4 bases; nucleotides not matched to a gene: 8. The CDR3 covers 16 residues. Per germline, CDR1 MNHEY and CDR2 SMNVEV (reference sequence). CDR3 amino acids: CASSSFGTGSNEKLFF. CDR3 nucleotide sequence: TGTGCCAGCAGTTCGTTCGGGACAGGTAGTAATGAAAAACTGTTTTTT.

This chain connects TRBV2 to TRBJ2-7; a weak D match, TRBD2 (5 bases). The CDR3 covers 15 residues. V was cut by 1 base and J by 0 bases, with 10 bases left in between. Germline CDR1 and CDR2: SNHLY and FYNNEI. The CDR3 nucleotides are TGTGCCAGCAGTGAAGGACACGGGGACTCCTACGAGCAGTACTTC. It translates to CASSEGHGDSYEQYF.

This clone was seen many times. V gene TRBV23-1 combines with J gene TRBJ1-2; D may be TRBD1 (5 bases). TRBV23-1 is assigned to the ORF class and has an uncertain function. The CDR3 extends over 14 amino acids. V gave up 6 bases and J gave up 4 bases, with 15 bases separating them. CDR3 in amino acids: CASSPGTPFYGYTF. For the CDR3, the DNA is TGCGCCAGCAGCCCAGGGACTCCCTTCTATGGCTACACCTTC.

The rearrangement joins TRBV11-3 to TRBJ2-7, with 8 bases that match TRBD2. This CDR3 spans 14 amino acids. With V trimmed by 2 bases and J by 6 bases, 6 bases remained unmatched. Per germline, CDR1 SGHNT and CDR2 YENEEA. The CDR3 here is CASSLRGRGGEQYF. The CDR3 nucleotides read TGTGCCAGCAGCTTAAGGGGTCGGGGGGGCGAGCAGTACTTC.

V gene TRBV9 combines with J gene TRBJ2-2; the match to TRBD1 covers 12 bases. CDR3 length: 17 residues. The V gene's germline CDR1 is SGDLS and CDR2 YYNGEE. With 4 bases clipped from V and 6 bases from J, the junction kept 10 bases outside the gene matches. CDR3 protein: CASSRRRDRGPAGELFF. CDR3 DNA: TGTGCCAGCAGCAGACGAAGGGACAGGGGGCCGGCCGGGGAGCTGTTTTTT.

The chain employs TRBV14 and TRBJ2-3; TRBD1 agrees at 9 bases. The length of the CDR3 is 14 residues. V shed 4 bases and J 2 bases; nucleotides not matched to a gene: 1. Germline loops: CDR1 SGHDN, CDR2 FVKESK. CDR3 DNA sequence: TGTGCCAGCAGCCGGGACAGGGCCACAGATACGCAGTATTTT. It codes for CASSRDRATDTQYF.

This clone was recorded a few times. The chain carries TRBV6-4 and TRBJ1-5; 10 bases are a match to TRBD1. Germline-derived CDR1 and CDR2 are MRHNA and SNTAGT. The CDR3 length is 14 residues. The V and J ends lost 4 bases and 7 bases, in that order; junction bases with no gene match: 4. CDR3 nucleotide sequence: TGTGCCAGCAGTGTGACAGGGGGCGGGCAGCCCCAGCATTTT. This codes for CASSVTGGGQPQHF.

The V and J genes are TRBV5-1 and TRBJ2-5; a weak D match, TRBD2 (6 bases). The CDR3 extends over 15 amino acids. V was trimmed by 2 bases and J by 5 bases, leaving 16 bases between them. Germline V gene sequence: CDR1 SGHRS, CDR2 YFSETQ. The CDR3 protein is CASSFLTRGGETQYF. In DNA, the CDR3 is TGCGCCAGCAGCTTTTTGACAAGAGGAGGGGAGACCCAGTACTTC.